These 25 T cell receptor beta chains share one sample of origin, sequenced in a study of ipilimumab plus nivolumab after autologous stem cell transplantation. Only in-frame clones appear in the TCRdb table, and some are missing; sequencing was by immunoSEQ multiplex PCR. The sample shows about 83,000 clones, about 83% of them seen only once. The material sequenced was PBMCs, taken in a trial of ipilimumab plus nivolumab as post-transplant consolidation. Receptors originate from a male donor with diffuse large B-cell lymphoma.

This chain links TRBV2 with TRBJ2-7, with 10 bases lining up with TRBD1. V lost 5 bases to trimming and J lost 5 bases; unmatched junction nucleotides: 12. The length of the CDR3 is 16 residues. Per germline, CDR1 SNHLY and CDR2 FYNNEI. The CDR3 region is CASSIPSRQGAHEQYF. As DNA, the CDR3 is TGTGCCAGCAGTATACCCTCCAGACAGGGGGCCCACGAGCAGTACTTC. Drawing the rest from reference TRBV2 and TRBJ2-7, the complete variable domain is EPEVTQTPSHQVTQMGQEVILRCVPISNHLYFYWYRQILGQKVEFLVSFYNNEISEKSEIFDDQFSVERPDGSNFTLKIRSTKLEDSAMYFCASSIPSRQGAHEQYFGPGTRLTVT.

CDR3 nucleotides: TGTGCCAGCAGTCATAGCTCCTACGAGCAGTACTTC. It yields the protein CASSHSSYEQYF. The V call is TRBV7-9, the J call TRBJ2-7; no clear D gene. Per germline, CDR1 SEHNR and CDR2 FQNEAQ (reference sequence). V dropped 6 bases and J dropped 0 bases, with 6 bases sitting between them. The CDR3 has 12 residues.

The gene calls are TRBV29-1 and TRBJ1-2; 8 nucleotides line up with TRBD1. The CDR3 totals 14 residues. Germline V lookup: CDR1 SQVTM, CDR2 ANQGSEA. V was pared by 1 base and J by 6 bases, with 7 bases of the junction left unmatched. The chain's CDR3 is CSVEGGQGLNGYTF. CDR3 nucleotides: TGCAGCGTTGAAGGCGGACAGGGCTTGAATGGCTACACCTTC.

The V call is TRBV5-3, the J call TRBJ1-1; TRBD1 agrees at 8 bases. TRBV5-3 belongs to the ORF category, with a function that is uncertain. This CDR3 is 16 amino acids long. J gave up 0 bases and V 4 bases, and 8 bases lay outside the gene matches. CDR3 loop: CARSPPQGAMNTEAFF. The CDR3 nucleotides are TGTGCCAGAAGCCCCCCCCAGGGGGCCATGAACACTGAAGCTTTCTTT.

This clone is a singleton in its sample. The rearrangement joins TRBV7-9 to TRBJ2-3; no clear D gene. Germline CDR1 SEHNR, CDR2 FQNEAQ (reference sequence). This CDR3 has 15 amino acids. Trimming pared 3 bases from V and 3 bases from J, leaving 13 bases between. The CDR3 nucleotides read TGTGCCAGCAGCTTTTACCGGTCCCGTACAGATACGCAGTATTTT. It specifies CASSFYRSRTDTQYF.

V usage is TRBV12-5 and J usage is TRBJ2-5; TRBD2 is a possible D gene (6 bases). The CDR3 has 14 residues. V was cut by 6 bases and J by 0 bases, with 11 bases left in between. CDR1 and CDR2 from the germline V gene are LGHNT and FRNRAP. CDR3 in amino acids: CASGVRGNQETQYF. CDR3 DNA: TGTGCTAGTGGGGTTCGGGGGAACCAAGAGACCCAGTACTTC.

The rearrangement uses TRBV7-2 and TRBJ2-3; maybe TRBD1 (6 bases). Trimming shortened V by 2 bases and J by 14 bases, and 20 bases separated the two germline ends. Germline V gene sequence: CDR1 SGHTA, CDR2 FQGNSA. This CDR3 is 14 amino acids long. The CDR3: CASSLKGAEGVAYF. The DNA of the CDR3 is TGTGCCAGCAGCTTAAAAGGGGCCGAGGGGGTTGCGTATTTT.

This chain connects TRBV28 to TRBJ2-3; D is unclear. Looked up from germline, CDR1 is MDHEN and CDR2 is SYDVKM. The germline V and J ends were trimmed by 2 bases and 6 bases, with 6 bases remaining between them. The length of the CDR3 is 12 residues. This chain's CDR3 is CASSLMQDTQYF. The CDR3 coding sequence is TGTGCCAGCAGTTTAATGCAGGATACGCAGTATTTT.

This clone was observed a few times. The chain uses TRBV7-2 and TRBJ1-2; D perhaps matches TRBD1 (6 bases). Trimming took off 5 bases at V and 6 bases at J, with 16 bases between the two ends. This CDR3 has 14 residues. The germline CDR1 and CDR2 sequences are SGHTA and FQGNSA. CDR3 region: CASSKGGSRDGYTF. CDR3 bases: TGTGCCAGCAGCAAAGGGGGGAGTCGAGATGGCTACACCTTC.

DNA for the CDR3: TGCGCCAGCAGCCCAACCTCCGGGACGGATAATTACGAGCAGTACTTC. This sequence encodes CASSPTSGTDNYEQYF. This chain links TRBV5-1 with TRBJ2-7; either TRBD1 or TRBD2 may fit D (5 bases each). V was cut by 4 bases and J by 4 bases, with 21 bases left in between. The germline V gene has CDR1 SGHRS and CDR2 YFSETQ. There are 16 residues in the CDR3.

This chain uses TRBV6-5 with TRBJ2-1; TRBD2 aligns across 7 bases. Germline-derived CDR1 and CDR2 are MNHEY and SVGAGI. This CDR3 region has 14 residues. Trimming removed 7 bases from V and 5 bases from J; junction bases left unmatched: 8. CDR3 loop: CASKRGFGNNEQFF. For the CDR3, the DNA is TGTGCCAGCAAGCGGGGCTTCGGCAACAATGAGCAGTTCTTC.

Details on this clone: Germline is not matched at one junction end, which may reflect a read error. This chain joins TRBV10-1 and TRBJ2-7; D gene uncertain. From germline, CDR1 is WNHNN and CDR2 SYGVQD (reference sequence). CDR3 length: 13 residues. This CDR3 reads CVSSEAPGYEQYF. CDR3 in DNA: TGCGTCAGCAGTGAAGCCCCCGGGTACGAGCAGTACTTC.

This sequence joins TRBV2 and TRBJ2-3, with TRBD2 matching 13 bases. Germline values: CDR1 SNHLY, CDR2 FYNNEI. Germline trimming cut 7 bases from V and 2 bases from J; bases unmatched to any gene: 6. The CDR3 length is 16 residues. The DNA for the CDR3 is TGTGCCAGCACCGCGACTAGCGGGGGGCTCACAGATACGCAGTATTTT. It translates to CASTATSGGLTDTQYF.

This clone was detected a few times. CDR3 loop: CASSSIRGDSGNTIYF. The CDR3 DNA sequence: TGTGCCAGCAGCTCCATTCGGGGGGACTCTGGAAACACCATATATTTT. This chain connects TRBV11-2 to TRBJ1-3, with D possibly TRBD1 on 5 matching bases. The length of the CDR3 is 16 residues. The germline V and J ends were trimmed by 4 bases and 0 bases, with 13 bases remaining between them. Germline CDR1 is SGHAT and CDR2 is FQNNGV.

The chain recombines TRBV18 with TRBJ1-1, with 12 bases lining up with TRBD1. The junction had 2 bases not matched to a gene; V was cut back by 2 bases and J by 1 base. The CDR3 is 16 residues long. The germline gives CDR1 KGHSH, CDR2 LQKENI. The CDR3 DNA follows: TGTGCCAGCTCACCATTGGGACAGGGGGCGAACACTGAAGCTTTCTTT. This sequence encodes CASSPLGQGANTEAFF. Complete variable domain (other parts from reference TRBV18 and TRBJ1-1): NAGVMQNPRHLVRRRGQEARLRCSPMKGHSHVYWYRQLPEEGLKFMVYLQKENIIDESGMPKERFSAEFPKEGPSILRIQQVVRGDSAAYFCASSPLGQGANTEAFFGQGTRLTVV.

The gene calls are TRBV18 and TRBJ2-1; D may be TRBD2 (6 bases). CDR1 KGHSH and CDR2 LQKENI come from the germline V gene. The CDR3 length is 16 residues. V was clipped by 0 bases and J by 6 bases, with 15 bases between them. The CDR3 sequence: CASSPPSRGAINEQFF. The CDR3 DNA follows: TGTGCCAGCTCACCACCGTCGCGGGGAGCCATCAATGAGCAGTTCTTC.

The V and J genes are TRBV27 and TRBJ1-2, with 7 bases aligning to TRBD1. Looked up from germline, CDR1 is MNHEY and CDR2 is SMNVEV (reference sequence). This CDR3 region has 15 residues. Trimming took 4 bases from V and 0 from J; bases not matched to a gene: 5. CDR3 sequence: CASSSTGLPNYGYTF. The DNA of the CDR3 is TGTGCCAGCAGTTCGACAGGGCTCCCTAACTATGGCTACACCTTC.

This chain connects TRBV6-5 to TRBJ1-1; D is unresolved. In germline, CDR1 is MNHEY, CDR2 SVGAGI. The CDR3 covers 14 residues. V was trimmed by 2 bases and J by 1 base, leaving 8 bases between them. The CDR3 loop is CASSYRWGNTEAFF. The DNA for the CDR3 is TGTGCCAGCAGTTACCGGTGGGGGAACACTGAAGCTTTCTTT.

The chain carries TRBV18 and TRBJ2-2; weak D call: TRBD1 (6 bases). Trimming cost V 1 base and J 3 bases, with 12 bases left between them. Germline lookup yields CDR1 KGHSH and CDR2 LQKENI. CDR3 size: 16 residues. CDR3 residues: CASSPRMGADTGELFF. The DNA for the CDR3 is TGTGCCAGCTCACCACGAATGGGGGCGGACACCGGGGAGCTGTTTTTT.

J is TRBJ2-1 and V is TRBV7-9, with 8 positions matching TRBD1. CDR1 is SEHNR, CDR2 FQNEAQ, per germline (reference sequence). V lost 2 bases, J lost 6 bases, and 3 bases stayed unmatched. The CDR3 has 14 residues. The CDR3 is CASSLQGAANEQFF. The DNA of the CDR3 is TGTGCCAGCAGCTTACAGGGGGCGGCCAATGAGCAGTTCTTC.

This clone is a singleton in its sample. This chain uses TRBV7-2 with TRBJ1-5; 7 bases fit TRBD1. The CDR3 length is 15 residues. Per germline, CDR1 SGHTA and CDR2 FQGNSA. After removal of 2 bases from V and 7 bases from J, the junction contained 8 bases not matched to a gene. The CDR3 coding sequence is TGTGCCAGCAGCTTATCAGGGGGGGCCAGACAGCCCCAGCATTTT. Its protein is CASSLSGGARQPQHF.

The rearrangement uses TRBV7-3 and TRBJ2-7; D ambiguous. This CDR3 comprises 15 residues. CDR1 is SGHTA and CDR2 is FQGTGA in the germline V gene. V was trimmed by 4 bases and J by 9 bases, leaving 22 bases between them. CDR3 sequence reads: CASSYNRRSRGRQYF. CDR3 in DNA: TGTGCCAGCAGCTACAACCGGCGGAGTCGAGGTAGGCAGTACTTC. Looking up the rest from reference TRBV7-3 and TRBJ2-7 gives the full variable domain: GAGVSQTPSNKVTEKGKYVELRCDPISGHTALYWYRQSLGQGPEFLIYFQGTGAADDSGLPNDRFFAVRPEGSVSTLKIQRTERGDSAVYLCASSYNRRSRGRQYFGPGTRLTVT.

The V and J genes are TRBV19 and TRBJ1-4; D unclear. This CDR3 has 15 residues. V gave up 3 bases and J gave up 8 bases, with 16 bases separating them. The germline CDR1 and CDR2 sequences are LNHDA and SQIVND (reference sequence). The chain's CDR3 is CASSMETGMGEKLFF. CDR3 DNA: TGTGCCAGTAGTATGGAGACGGGGATGGGGGAAAAACTGTTTTTT.

In DNA, the CDR3 is TGTGCCAGCAGTTACGCACTGAAATCGGGTAATGAAAAACTGTTTTTT. Its protein is CASSYALKSGNEKLFF. This rearrangement joins TRBV6-6 to TRBJ1-4; no clear D. Trimming stripped 2 bases from V and 4 bases from J, with 14 bases between. The germline V gene has CDR1 MNHNY and CDR2 SVGAGI (reference sequence). CDR3 size: 16 residues.

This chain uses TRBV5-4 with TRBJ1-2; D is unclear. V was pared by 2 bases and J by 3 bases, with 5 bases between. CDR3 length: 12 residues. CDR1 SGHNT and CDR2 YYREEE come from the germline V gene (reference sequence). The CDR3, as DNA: TGTGCCAGCAGCTTCGGGGACTATGGCTACACCTTC. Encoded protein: CASSFGDYGYTF.